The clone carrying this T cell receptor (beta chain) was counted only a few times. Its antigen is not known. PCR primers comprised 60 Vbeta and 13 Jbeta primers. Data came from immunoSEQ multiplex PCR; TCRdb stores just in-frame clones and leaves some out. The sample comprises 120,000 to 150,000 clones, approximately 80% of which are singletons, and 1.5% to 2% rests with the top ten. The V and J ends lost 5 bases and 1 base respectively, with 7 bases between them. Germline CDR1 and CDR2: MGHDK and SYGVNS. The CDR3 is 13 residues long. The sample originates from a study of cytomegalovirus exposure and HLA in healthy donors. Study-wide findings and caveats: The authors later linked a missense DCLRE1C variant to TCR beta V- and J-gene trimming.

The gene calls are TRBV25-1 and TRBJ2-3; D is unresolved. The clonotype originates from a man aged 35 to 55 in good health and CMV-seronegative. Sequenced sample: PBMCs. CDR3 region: CASSIRGTDTQYF. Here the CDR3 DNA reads TGTGCCAGCAGTATCCGGGGCACAGATACGCAGTATTTT.